This T cell receptor beta chain was recovered during a study of blood T cell repertoires in COVID-19. Original analysis: Amplifying reference gene primers gave estimates of nucleated cell counts. Profiling relied on immunoSEQ multiplex PCR, and the TCRdb table lists in-frame clones only, not all of them. That table is the source of V, J and clone size, and D and trimming were worked out from the DNA. The table has 100,000 to 150,000 clones, about 80% seen once; the top ten hold around 15%. This CDR3 is 14 amino acids long. Germline V gene sequence: CDR1 SGHNT, CDR2 YENEEA. After removal of 3 bases from V and 5 bases from J, the junction contained 5 bases not matched to a gene.

Material: peripheral blood. V gene TRBV11-3 combines with J gene TRBJ2-7; 9 positions match TRBD1. This sequence originates from a man in his 60s with active or convalescent COVID-19. CDR3 protein: CASSLGTGQDEQYF. The CDR3 DNA sequence: TGTGCCAGCAGCTTGGGGACAGGGCAAGACGAGCAGTACTTC.